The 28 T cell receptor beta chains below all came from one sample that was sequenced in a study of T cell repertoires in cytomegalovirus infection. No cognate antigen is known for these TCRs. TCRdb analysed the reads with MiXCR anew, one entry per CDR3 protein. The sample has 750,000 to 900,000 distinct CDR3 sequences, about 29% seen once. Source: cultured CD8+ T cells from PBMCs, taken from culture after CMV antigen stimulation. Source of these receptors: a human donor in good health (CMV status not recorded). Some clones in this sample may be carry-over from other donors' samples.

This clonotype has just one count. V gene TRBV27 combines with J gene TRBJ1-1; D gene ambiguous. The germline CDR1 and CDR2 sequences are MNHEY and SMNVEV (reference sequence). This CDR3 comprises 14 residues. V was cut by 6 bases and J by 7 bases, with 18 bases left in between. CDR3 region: CASSLTPVGIEAFF. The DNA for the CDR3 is TGTGCCAGCAGCCTAACCCCTGTTGGGATTGAAGCTTTCTTT.

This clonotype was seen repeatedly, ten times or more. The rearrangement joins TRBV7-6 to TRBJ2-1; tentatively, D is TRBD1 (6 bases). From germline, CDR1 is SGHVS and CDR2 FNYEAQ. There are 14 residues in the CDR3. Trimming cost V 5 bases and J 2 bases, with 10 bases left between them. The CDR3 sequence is CASSPGTPYNEQFF. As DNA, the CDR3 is TGTGCCAGCAGCCCCGGGACACCCTACAATGAGCAGTTCTTC.

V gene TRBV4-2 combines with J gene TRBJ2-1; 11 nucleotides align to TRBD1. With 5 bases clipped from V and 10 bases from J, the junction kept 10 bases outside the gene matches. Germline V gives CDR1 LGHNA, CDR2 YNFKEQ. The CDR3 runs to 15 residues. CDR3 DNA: TGTGCCAGCAGCACACGGGACAGGGGGTGGGAAGAGCAGTTCTTC. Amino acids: CASSTRDRGWEEQFF.

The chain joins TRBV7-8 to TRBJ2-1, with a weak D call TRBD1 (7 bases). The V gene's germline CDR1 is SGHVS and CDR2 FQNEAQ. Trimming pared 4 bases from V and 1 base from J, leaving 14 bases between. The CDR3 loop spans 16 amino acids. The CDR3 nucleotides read TGTGCCAGCAGCTATTGGACAGGAGGGTCCTACAATGAGCAGTTCTTC. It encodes CASSYWTGGSYNEQFF. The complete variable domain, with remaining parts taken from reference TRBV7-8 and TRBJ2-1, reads GAGVSQSPRYKVAKRGQDVALRCDPISGHVSLFWYQQALGQGPEFLTYFQNEAQLDKSGLPSDRFFAERPEGSVSTLKIQRTQQEDSAVYLCASSYWTGGSYNEQFFGPGTRLTVL.

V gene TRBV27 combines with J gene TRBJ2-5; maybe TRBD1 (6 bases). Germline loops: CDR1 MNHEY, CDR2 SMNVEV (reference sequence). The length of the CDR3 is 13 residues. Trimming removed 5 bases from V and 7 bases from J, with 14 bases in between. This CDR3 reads CASSATGRRTQYF. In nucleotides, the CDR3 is TGTGCCAGCAGTGCTACAGGGCGTCGGACCCAGTACTTC.

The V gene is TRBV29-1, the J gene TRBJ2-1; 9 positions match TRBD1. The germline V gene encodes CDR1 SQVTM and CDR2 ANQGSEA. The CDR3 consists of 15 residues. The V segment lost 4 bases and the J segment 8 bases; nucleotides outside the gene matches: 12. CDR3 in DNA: TGCAGCGTTGTTATATGGGACAGGGATAGAGATGAGCAGTTCTTC. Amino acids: CSVVIWDRDRDEQFF.

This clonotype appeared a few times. CDR3 coding DNA: TGCAGTGCTAGGGAACCGGGACAGGGGTTCAACGAGCAGTTCTTC. Its translation is CSAREPGQGFNEQFF. V usage is TRBV20-1 and J usage is TRBJ2-1; 10 bases fit TRBD1. The CDR3 loop spans 15 amino acids. V gave up 3 bases and J gave up 10 bases; unmatched junction bases: 12. CDR1 and CDR2 (germline): DFQATT, SNEGSKA (reference sequence).

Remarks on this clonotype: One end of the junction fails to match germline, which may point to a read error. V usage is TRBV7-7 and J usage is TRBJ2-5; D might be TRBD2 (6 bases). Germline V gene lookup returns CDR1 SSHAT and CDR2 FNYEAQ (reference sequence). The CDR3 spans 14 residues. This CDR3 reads CASSTIAVEETQYF. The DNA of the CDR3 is TGTGCTAGCAGCACAATAGCGGTGGAAGAGACCCAGTACTTC.

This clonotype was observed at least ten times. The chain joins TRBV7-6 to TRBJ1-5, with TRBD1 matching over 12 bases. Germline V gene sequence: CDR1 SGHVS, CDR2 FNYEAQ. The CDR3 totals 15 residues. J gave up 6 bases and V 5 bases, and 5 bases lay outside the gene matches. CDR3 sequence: CASSTGTGGGQPQHF. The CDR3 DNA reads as TGTGCCAGCAGCACCGGGACAGGGGGCGGTCAGCCCCAGCATTTT.

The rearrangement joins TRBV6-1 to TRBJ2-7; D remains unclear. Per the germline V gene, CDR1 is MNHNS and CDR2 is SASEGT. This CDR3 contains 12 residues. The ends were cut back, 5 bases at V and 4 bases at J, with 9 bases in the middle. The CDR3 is CASSQWGYEQYF. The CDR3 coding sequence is TGTGCCAGCAGTCAGTGGGGATACGAGCAGTACTTC.

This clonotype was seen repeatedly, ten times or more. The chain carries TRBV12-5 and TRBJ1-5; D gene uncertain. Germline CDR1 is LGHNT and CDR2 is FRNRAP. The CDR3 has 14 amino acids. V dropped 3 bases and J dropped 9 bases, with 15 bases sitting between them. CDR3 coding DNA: TGTGCTAGTGGTTTTGGACGGGTGAGCGGGCCCCAGCATTTT. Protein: CASGFGRVSGPQHF. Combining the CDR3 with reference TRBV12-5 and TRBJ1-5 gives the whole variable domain DARVTQTPRHKVTEMGQEVTMRCQPILGHNTVFWYRQTMMQGLELLAYFRNRAPLDDSGMPKDRFSAEMPDATLATLKIQPSEPRDSAVYFCASGFGRVSGPQHFGDGTRLSIL.

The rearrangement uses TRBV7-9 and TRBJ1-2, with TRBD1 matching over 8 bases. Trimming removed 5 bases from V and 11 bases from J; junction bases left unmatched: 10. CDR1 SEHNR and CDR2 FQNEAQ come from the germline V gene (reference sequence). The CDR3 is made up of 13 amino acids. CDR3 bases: TGTGCCAGCAGCCCGCCTCCAGGGGGCGAATACACCTTC. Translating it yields CASSPPPGGEYTF. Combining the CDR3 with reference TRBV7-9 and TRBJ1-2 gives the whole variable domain DTGVSQNPRHKITKRGQNVTFRCDPISEHNRLYWYRQTLGQGPEFLTYFQNEAQLEKSRLLSDRFSAERPKGSFSTLEIQRTEQGDSAMYLCASSPPPGGEYTFGSGTRLTVV.

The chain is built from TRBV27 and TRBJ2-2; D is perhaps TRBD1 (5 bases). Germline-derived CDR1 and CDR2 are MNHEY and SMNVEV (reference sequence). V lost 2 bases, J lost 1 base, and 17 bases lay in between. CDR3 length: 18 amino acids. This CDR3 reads CASSLTAGYTGNTGELFF. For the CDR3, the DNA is TGTGCCAGCAGTTTAACGGCAGGGTATACAGGGAACACCGGGGAGCTGTTTTTT.

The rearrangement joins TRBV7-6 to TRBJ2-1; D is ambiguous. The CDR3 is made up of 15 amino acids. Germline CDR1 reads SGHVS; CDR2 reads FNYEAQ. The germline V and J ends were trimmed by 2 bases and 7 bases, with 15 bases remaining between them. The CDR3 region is CASSLFLRTGNEQFF. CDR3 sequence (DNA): TGTGCCAGCAGCTTATTCCTCCGGACCGGGAATGAGCAGTTCTTC. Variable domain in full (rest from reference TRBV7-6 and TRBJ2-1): GAGVSQSPRYKVTKRGQDVALRCDPISGHVSLYWYRQALGQGPEFLTYFNYEAQQDKSGLPNDRFSAERPEGSISTLTIQRTEQRDSAMYRCASSLFLRTGNEQFFGPGTRLTVL.

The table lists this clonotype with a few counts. The CDR3 loop reads CASSADRDQYGYTF. As DNA, the CDR3 is TGTGCCAGCAGCGCCGACAGGGACCAGTATGGCTACACCTTC. The chain combines TRBV7-9 with TRBJ1-2; 7 nucleotides match TRBD1. There are 14 residues in the CDR3. Germline trimming cut 5 bases from V and 5 bases from J; bases unmatched to any gene: 8. Germline CDR1 and CDR2: SEHNR and FQNEAQ (reference sequence).

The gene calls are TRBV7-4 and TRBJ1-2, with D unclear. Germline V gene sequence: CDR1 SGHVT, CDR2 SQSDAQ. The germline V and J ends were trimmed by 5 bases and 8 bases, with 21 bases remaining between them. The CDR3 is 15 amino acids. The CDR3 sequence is CASSPSGSGDGGYTF. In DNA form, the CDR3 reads TGTGCCAGCAGCCCCAGTGGGAGTGGAGATGGCGGCTACACCTTC.

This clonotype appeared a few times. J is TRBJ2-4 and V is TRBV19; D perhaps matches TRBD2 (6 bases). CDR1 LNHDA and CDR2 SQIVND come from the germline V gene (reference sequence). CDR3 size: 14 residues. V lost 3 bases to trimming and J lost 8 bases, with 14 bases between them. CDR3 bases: TGTGCCAGTAGTATGGCGGGGTACGCGGACATTCAGTACTTC. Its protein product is CASSMAGYADIQYF.

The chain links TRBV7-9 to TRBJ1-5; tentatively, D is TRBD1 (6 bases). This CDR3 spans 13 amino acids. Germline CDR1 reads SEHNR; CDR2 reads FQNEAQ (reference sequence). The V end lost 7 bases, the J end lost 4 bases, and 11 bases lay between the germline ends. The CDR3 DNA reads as TGTGCCAGCAAAGCAGGGGAGAATCAGCCCCAGCATTTT. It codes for CASKAGENQPQHF.

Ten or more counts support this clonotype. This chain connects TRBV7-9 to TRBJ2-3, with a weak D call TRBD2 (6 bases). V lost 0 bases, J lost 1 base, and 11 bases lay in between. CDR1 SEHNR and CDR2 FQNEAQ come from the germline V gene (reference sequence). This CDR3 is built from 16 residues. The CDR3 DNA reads TGTGCCAGCAGCTTAGCGTCGGCTAGCGGCACAGATACGCAGTATTTT. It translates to CASSLASASGTDTQYF.

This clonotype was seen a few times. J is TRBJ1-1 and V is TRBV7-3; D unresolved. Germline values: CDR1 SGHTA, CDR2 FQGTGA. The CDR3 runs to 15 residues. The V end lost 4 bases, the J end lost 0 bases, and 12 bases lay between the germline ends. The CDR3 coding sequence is TGTGCCAGCAGCTACTCCGGGATACTGAACACTGAAGCTTTCTTT. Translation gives CASSYSGILNTEAFF.

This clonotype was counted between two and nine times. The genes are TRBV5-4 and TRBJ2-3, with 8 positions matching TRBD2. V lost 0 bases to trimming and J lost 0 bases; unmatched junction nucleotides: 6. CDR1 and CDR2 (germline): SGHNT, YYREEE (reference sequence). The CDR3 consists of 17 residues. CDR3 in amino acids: CASSLAGGGHSTDTQYF. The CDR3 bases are TGTGCCAGCAGCTTGGCCGGGGGGGGCCACAGCACAGATACGCAGTATTTT.

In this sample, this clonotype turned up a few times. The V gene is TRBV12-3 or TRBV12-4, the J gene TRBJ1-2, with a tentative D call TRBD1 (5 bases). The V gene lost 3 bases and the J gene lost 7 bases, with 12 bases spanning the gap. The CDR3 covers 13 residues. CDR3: CASSLEGGGGYTF. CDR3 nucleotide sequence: TGTGCCAGCAGTTTGGAGGGCGGGGGTGGCTACACCTTC.

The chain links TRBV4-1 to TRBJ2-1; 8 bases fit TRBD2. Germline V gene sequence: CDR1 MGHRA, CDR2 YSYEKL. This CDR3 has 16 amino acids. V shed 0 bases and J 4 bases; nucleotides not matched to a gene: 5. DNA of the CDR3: TGCGCCAGCAGCCAAGAACCCGGGACTAGATACAATGAGCAGTTCTTC. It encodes CASSQEPGTRYNEQFF.

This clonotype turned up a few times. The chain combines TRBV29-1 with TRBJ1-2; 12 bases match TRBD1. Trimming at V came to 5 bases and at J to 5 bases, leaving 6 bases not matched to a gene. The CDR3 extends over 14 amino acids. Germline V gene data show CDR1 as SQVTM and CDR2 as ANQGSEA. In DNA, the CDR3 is TGCAGCGTTCCGGGACAGGGGGCTGGGTATGGCTACACCTTC. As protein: CSVPGQGAGYGYTF.

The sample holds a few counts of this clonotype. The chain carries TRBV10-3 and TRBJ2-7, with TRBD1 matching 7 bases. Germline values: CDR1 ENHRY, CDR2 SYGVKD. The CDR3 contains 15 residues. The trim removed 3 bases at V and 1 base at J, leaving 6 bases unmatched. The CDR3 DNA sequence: TGTGCCATCAGTGACTTTGACAGGGCGTCCTACGAGCAGTACTTC. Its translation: CAISDFDRASYEQYF.

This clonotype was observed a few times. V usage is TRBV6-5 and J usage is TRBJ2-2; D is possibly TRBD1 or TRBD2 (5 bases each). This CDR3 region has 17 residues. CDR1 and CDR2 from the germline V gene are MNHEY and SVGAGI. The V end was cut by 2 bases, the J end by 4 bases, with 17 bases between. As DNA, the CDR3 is TGTGCCAGCAGTTACGCGGCCTGGGACCCAGCCACCGGGGAGCTGTTTTTT. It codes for CASSYAAWDPATGELFF.

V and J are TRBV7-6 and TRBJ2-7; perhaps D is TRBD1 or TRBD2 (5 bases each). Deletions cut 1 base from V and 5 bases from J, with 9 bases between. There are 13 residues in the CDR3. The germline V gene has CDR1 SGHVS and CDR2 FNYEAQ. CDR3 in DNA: TGTGCCAGCAGCTTAGGAGGGACGAACGAGCAGTACTTC. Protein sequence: CASSLGGTNEQYF.

CDR3 residues: CASSFNGHTYEQYF. The DNA for the CDR3 is TGTGCCAGCAGTTTCAACGGACATACCTACGAGCAGTACTTC. The gene calls are TRBV27 and TRBJ2-7; possibly TRBD1 for D (5 bases). The germline CDR1 and CDR2 sequences are MNHEY and SMNVEV (reference sequence). The V gene lost 3 bases and the J gene lost 2 bases, with 11 bases spanning the gap. CDR3 size: 14 residues.